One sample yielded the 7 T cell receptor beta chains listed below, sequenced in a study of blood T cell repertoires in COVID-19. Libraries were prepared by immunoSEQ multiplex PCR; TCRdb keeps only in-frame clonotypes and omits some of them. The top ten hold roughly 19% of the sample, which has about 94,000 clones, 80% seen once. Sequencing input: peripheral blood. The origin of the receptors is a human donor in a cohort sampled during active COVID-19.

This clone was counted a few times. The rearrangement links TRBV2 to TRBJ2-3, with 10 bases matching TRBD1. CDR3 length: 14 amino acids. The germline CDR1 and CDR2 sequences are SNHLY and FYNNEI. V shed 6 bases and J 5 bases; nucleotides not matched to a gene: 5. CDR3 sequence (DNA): TGTGCCAGCAGATGGACAGGGGGAGAAGATACGCAGTATTTT. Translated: CASRWTGGEDTQYF.

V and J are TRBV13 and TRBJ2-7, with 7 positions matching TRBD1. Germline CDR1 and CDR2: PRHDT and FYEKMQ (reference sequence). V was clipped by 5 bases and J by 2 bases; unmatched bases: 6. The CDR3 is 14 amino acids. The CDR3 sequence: CASSPQGVTYEQYF. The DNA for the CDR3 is TGTGCCAGCAGCCCCCAGGGGGTAACCTACGAGCAGTACTTC.

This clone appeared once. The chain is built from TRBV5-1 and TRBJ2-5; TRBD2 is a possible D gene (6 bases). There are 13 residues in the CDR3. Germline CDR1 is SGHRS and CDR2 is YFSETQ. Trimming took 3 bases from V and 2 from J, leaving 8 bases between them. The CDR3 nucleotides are TGCGCCAGCAGCTCTAGCGCTCAAGAGACCCAGTACTTC. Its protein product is CASSSSAQETQYF. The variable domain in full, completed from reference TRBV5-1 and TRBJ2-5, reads KAGVTQTPRYLIKTRGQQVTLSCSPISGHRSVSWYQQTPGQGLQFLFEYFSETQRNKGNFPGRFSGRQFSNSRSEMNVSTLELGDSALYLCASSSSAQETQYFGPGTRLLVL.

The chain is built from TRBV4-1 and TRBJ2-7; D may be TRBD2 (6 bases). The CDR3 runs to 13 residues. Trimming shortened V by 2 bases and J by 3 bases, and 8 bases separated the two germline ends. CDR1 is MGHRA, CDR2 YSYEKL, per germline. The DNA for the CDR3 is TGCGCCAGCAGCCAACCGGGACTCTACGAGCAGTACTTC. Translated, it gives CASSQPGLYEQYF.

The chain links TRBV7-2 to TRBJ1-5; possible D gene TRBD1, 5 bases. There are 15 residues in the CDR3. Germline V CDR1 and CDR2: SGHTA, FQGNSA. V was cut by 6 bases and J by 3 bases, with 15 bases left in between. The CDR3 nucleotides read TGTGCCAGCAGTCCGGCGGCGGGGCTCAATCAGCCCCAGCATTTT. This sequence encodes CASSPAAGLNQPQHF.

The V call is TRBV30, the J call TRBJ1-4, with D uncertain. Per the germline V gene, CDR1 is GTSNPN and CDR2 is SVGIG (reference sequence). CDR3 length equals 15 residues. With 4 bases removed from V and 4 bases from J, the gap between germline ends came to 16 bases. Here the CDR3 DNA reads TGTGCCTGGAACTCCGGGGTAGGAAGTAATGAAAAACTGTTTTTT. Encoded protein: CAWNSGVGSNEKLFF.

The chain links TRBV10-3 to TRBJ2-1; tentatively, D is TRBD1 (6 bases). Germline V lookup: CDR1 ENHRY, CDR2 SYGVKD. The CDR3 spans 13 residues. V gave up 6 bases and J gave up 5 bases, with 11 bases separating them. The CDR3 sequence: CAIRDRQDNEQFF. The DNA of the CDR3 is TGTGCCATCAGGGACCGACAGGACAATGAGCAGTTCTTC.